A selection of T cell receptor beta chains follows, all from one sample in a study of shared clonotypes between healthy human individuals. Generated by immunoSEQ multiplex PCR, the TCRdb table keeps only in-frame clones and is missing some. The table shows approximately 640,000 clones, with about 90% occurring only once. Input material: memory CD8+ T cells from PBMCs. These receptors were obtained from a man aged 18-30 years in good health. Some clones in this sample may be carry-over from other donors' samples. The CDR3 runs from the conserved cysteine through the conserved F or W. D genes are given only for firm matches. Not all rows give a size; the values are once, few, many and, for expanded clones, a class.

d_gene	j_gene	v_gene	abundance	CDR3aa	CDR3nt
NA	TRBJ1-4	TRBV27	once	CASSKRATNEKLFF	TGTGCCAGCAGCAAACGCGCAACTAATGAAAAACTGTTTTTT
NA	TRBJ1-1	TRBV11-2	once	CASSLEGATDPAFF	TGTGCCAGCAGCTTAGAGGGGGCGACGGATCCGGCTTTCTTT
NA	TRBJ2-7	TRBV2	NA	CASSETFREQYF	TGTGCCAGCAGCGAGACCTTCAGGGAGCAGTACTTC
NA	TRBJ2-7	TRBV7-9	NA	CASSLGQASSYEQYF	TGTGCCAGCAGCTTAGGCCAGGCTAGCTCCTACGAGCAGTACTTC
NA	TRBJ1-4	TRBV6-1	NA	CASSELGRAPLGEKLFF	TGTGCCAGCAGTGAACTCGGCAGGGCCCCCTTGGGTGAAAAACTGTTTTTT
NA	TRBJ2-1	TRBV2	NA	CASSDRALNEQFF	TGTGCCAGCAGTGACAGGGCCCTCAATGAGCAGTTCTTC
NA	TRBJ1-1	TRBV12-2	NA	CASRAPGLGAEAFF	TGTGCAAGTCGCGCCCCGGGTCTGGGGGCTGAAGCTTTCTTT
NA	TRBJ2-7	TRBV27	NA	CASSLSGPTYEQYF	TGTGCCAGCAGTTTGTCCGGGCCTACCTACGAGCAGTACTTC
NA	TRBJ2-1	TRBV9	NA	CASSVVGRTSYNEQFF	TGTGCCAGCAGCGTAGTAGGGAGAACCTCCTACAATGAGCAGTTCTTC
NA	TRBJ1-2	TRBV14	NA	CASSPYQLYGYTF	TGTGCCAGCAGCCCATATCAGTTATATGGCTACACCTTC
NA	TRBJ1-1	TRBV9	NA	CASSVDPQQGRTEAFF	TGTGCCAGCAGCGTAGACCCCCAACAGGGTCGCACTGAAGCTTTCTTT
NA	TRBJ2-3	TRBV9	NA	CASSPPKTDTQYF	TGTGCCAGCAGCCCCCCGAAGACAGATACGCAGTATTTT
TRBD2	TRBJ2-7	TRBV19	NA	CASSIEPGLGLPADEQYF	TGTGCCAGTAGTATAGAACCAGGACTAGGACTCCCCGCAGACGAGCAGTACTTC
NA	TRBJ2-2	TRBV28	NA	CAIWAGDTGELFF	TGTGCCATCTGGGCAGGGGACACCGGGGAGCTGTTTTTT
TRBD2	TRBJ2-1	TRBV9	NA	CASSVGGGSYNEQFF	TGTGCCAGCAGCGTAGGCGGGGGGTCCTACAATGAGCAGTTCTTC
NA	TRBJ2-5	TRBV13	NA	CASSFGNQETQYF	TGTGCCAGCAGCTTTGGGAACCAAGAGACCCAGTACTTC
TRBD1	TRBJ2-4	TRBV7-9	NA	CASSTRTGFGQNIQYF	TGTGCCAGCAGCACAAGGACAGGGTTTGGCCAAAACATTCAGTACTTC
NA	TRBJ2-7	TRBV4-3	NA	CASSQIPWSSYEQYF	TGCGCCAGCAGCCAAATACCTTGGAGCTCCTACGAGCAGTACTTC
NA	TRBJ2-1	TRBV4-3	once	CASSPGTAGSNEQFF	TGCGCCAGCAGCCCAGGGACGGCAGGGTCCAATGAGCAGTTCTTC
NA	TRBJ1-1	TRBV5-6	NA	CASSFSVRTEAFF	TGTGCCAGCAGCTTTTCGGTTCGCACTGAAGCTTTCTTT
NA	TRBJ1-2	TRBV6-5	NA	CASSYPYGYTF	TGTGCCAGCAGTTACCCTTATGGCTACACCTTC
NA	TRBJ1-2	TRBV29-1	NA	CSVEVVPLRGGYTF	TGCAGCGTTGAAGTGGTCCCACTTCGAGGGGGCTACACCTTC
NA	TRBJ1-3	TRBV7-8	NA	CASSPYLSPSSGNTIYF	TGTGCCAGCAGCCCCTACCTTTCCCCGAGCTCTGGAAACACCATATATTTT
TRBD2	TRBJ2-7	TRBV27	NA	CASSSSGYNYEQYF	TGTGCCAGCAGTTCTAGCGGGTACAACTACGAGCAGTACTTC
NA	TRBJ2-1	TRBV29-1	NA	CSGALAYNEQFF	TGCAGCGGAGCCCTAGCGTACAATGAGCAGTTCTTC
TRBD1	TRBJ1-2	TRBV6-5	NA	CASSYSTGTGYGYTF	TGTGCCAGCAGTTACTCGACAGGGACCGGCTATGGCTACACCTTC
NA	TRBJ1-2	TRBV11-2	NA	CASSIKGLRGYTF	TGTGCCAGCAGTATAAAAGGGCTTCGTGGCTACACCTTC
TRBD2	TRBJ2-1	TRBV7-9	NA	CASSRGTSGRREYNEQFF	TGTGCCAGCAGCCGTGGGACTAGCGGGAGGAGGGAGTACAATGAGCAGTTCTTC
TRBD1	TRBJ1-4	TRBV4-1	NA	CASSHPTLRGRGEKLFF	TGCGCCAGCAGCCATCCTACCCTCAGGGGGCGCGGAGAAAAACTGTTTTTT
TRBD2	TRBJ2-7	TRBV11-1	NA	CASSVLANYEQYF	TGTGCCAGCAGCGTACTAGCGAACTACGAGCAGTACTTC
NA	TRBJ2-7	TRBV9	NA	CASSVGGSLYEQYF	TGTGCCAGCAGCGTAGGCGGGTCTCTCTACGAGCAGTACTTC
NA	TRBJ1-1	TRBV2	NA	CASSGEVPGYAFF	TGTGCCAGCAGTGGAGAGGTCCCAGGGTATGCTTTCTTT
NA	TRBJ1-1	TRBV28	NA	CASSLPHTMNTEAFF	TGTGCCAGCAGTTTACCCCACACGATGAACACTGAAGCTTTCTTT
TRBD2	TRBJ2-1	TRBV28	NA	CASSWTLAGWDNEQFF	TGTGCCAGCAGTTGGACCCTAGCGGGTTGGGACAATGAGCAGTTCTTC
NA	TRBJ2-1	TRBV11-3	NA	CASSLGRVGYNEQFF	TGTGCCAGCAGCTTAGGCAGGGTGGGTTACAATGAGCAGTTCTTC
NA	TRBJ1-5	TRBV4-1	few	CASSQDRAGGGNQPQHF	TGCGCCAGCAGCCAAGATCGAGCGGGGGGCGGGAATCAGCCCCAGCATTTT
TRBD1	TRBJ1-2	TRBV4-1	NA	CASSQAPGQGAVGYTF	TGCGCCAGCAGCCAGGCTCCGGGACAGGGAGCTGTTGGCTACACCTTC
TRBD2	TRBJ2-1	TRBV9	NA	CASSVTSGGDEQFF	TGTGCCAGCAGCGTGACTAGCGGTGGGGATGAGCAGTTCTTC
TRBD2	TRBJ2-5	TRBV6-5	once	CASSYLLAGGQETQYF	TGTGCCAGCAGTTACTTGCTAGCGGGGGGACAAGAGACCCAGTACTTC
TRBD2	TRBJ2-1	TRBV5-1	NA	CASSLWREGRDEQFF	TGCGCCAGCAGCTTGTGGCGGGAGGGCCGGGATGAGCAGTTCTTC
NA	TRBJ2-1	TRBV6-5	NA	CASSYSGLLGQFF	TGTGCCAGCAGTTACTCGGGTCTGTTGGGGCAGTTCTTC
NA	TRBJ1-2	TRBV27	NA	CASSAAGLYGYTF	TGTGCCAGCAGCGCCGCAGGGTTATATGGCTACACCTTC
NA	TRBJ2-1	TRBV9	once	CASSQSYEQFF	TGTGCCAGCAGCCAATCGTATGAGCAGTTCTTC
NA	TRBJ2-7	TRBV7-7	NA	CASSPDGVEQYF	TGTGCCAGCAGCCCGGACGGGGTAGAGCAGTACTTC
NA	TRBJ2-5	TRBV25-1	NA	CASSEYGPGSIETQYF	TGTGCCAGCAGTGAATATGGTCCAGGGTCAATCGAGACCCAGTACTTC
NA	TRBJ1-3	TRBV7-2	few	CASSSGPYWNTIYF	TGTGCCAGCAGCTCTGGACCCTACTGGAACACCATATATTTT
TRBD2	TRBJ2-7	TRBV6-1	NA	CASSSLGRGAEQYF	TGTGCCAGCAGTTCCCTGGGGAGGGGAGCCGAGCAGTACTTC
NA	TRBJ2-5	TRBV15	NA	CATSRTGDRQETQYF	TGTGCCACCAGCAGGACGGGGGACAGACAAGAGACCCAGTACTTC
TRBD1	TRBJ2-7	TRBV28	once	CASSQGQGSSYEQYF	TGTGCCAGCAGCCAAGGACAGGGCAGCTCCTACGAGCAGTACTTC
NA	TRBJ2-3	TRBV5-1	NA	CASSLVNVARADTQYF	TGCGCCAGCAGCTTGGTAAACGTGGCCCGCGCAGATACGCAGTATTTT
TRBD1	TRBJ2-7	TRBV4-1	NA	CASSQDRGPYEQYF	TGCGCCAGCAGCCAGGACAGGGGCCCCTACGAGCAGTACTTC
TRBD2	TRBJ2-7	TRBV10-3	NA	CATGGASGYYEQYF	TGTGCCACAGGCGGGGCTAGCGGATACTACGAGCAGTACTTC
NA	TRBJ2-3	TRBV11-2	NA	CASSLGTISTDTQYF	TGTGCCAGCAGCTTAGGGACCATTAGCACAGATACGCAGTATTTT
NA	TRBJ1-4	TRBV18	NA	CASSPPTPPNEKLFF	TGTGCCAGCTCACCACCGACGCCACCTAATGAAAAACTGTTTTTT
TRBD2	TRBJ2-7	TRBV7-9	NA	CASSRGLAGIGQYF	TGTGCCAGCAGCCGAGGACTAGCGGGGATCGGGCAGTACTTC
TRBD2	TRBJ2-3	TRBV13	NA	CASSLWRLAGEGDTDTQYF	TGTGCCAGCAGCTTATGGAGACTAGCGGGAGAAGGCGACACAGATACGCAGTATTTT
NA	TRBJ1-1	TRBV27	NA	CASRTKQGSTEAFF	TGTGCCAGCAGGACCAAACAGGGAAGCACTGAAGCTTTCTTT
NA	TRBJ2-7	TRBV9	few	CASSGPSYEQYF	TGTGCCAGCAGCGGACCCTCCTACGAGCAGTACTTC
NA	TRBJ2-7	TRBV7-6	NA	CASSLRDGVVPHEQYF	TGTGCCAGCAGCTTACGGGATGGGGTGGTCCCACACGAGCAGTACTTC